The source of this T cell receptor (beta chain) is a study of cytomegalovirus exposure and HLA in healthy donors. As for the study in general: Ancestry clustering placed around 81% of over 300 genotyped donors in the Caucasian-associated cluster. Study-level points and caveats: The number of N-insertions in an Asian-associated ancestry cluster was reportedly below the 666-donor mean in a later analysis. There were 150 to 200 TCR beta chains listed as cytomegalovirus-associated. Reports indicated that the classifier achieved high specificity and sensitivity in diagnosing cytomegalovirus status.

Trimming cost V 4 bases and J 4 bases, with 11 bases left between them. CDR1 and CDR2 from the germline V gene are SGDLS and YYNGEE. The CDR3 runs 13 residues. Worth noting for this clone: Its antigen is unidentified.

Primers: 60 Vbeta forward and 13 Jbeta reverse. TCRdb's table, derived via immunoSEQ multiplex PCR, lists solely in-frame clones and lacks some. The table lists tens of thousands of clones, with roughly an eighth in the top ten. This chain connects TRBV9 to TRBJ1-2; possibly TRBD1 for D (5 bases). The receptor was derived from a woman aged 25 to 39 in good health and CMV-seropositive. The sample consisted of PBMCs. This CDR3 reads CASSPQGFYGYTF. The CDR3 DNA reads as TGTGCCAGCAGCCCCCAGGGTTTCTATGGCTACACCTTC.